These T cell receptor beta chains were read from a single sample in a study of cytomegalovirus exposure and HLA in healthy donors. Clones were sequenced by immunoSEQ multiplex PCR, and TCRdb holds only the in-frame ones, with some missing. Of 90,000 to 140,000 clones in the sample, roughly 80% were seen once. The sequenced sample was PBMCs. The receptors were gathered from a young man in good health and CMV-seropositive. Each CDR3 is given with its conserved first and last residue. D genes are given only for firm matches. The listing skips clone size in some rows; elsewhere it reads once, few, many or a size class.

clone size: NA; J gene: TRBJ2-1; D gene: TRBD2; V gene: TRBV29-1; CDR3 DNA: TGCAGCGTTGTCCAAGCGGGGGGCTTAAAGACCTCCTACAATGAGCAGTTCTTC; CDR3 protein: CSVVQAGGLKTSYNEQFF
clone size: NA; J gene: TRBJ2-1; D gene: TRBD1; V gene: TRBV6-5; CDR3 DNA: TGTGCCAGCAGTCCCGGGACAGGGGGCAACAATGAGCAGTTCTTC; CDR3 protein: CASSPGTGGNNEQFF
clone size: few; J gene: TRBJ2-5; D gene: NA; V gene: TRBV2; CDR3 DNA: TGTGCCAGCAGTGAATTTGGCGGGGGCTCCATTAAGACCCAGTACTTC; CDR3 protein: CASSEFGGGSIKTQYF
clone size: few; J gene: TRBJ2-7; D gene: NA; V gene: TRBV6-1; CDR3 DNA: TGTGCCAGCAATTACGGGGTATACGAGCAGTACTTC; CDR3 protein: CASNYGVYEQYF
clone size: few; J gene: TRBJ2-3; D gene: NA; V gene: TRBV13; CDR3 DNA: TGTGCCAGCAGCTCAGGGACTTACGTACTGACAGATACGCAGTATTTT; CDR3 protein: CASSSGTYVLTDTQYF
clone size: NA; J gene: TRBJ1-5; D gene: NA; V gene: TRBV6-5; CDR3 DNA: TGTGCCAGCAGTCCTCGGGGGGGGGTGTGGCCCCAGCATTTT; CDR3 protein: CASSPRGGVWPQHF
clone size: NA; J gene: TRBJ2-1; D gene: NA; V gene: TRBV2; CDR3 DNA: TGTGCCAGCACCAACGGACAGCACTCCAATGAGCAGTTCTTC; CDR3 protein: CASTNGQHSNEQFF
clone size: NA; J gene: TRBJ1-1; D gene: NA; V gene: TRBV28; CDR3 DNA: TGTGCCAGCAGTTTGGTAGGGGGTGGAACTGAAGCTTTCTTT; CDR3 protein: CASSLVGGGTEAFF
clone size: NA; J gene: TRBJ2-7; D gene: NA; V gene: TRBV5-6; CDR3 DNA: TGTGCCAGCAGCTTACAGAACTCCTACGAGCAGTACTTC; CDR3 protein: CASSLQNSYEQYF
clone size: NA; J gene: TRBJ2-7; D gene: NA; V gene: TRBV7-2; CDR3 DNA: TGTGCCAGCAGCTTAGTCTTGGGCCGCTACGAGCAGTACTTC; CDR3 protein: CASSLVLGRYEQYF
clone size: NA; J gene: TRBJ2-3; D gene: NA; V gene: TRBV27; CDR3 DNA: TGTGCCAGCAGTTTAGGTCCTAGCGGCACAGATACGCAGTATTTT; CDR3 protein: CASSLGPSGTDTQYF
clone size: NA; J gene: TRBJ2-1; D gene: TRBD1; V gene: TRBV10-3; CDR3 DNA: TGTGCCATCAGTTCTCCAGGGGGCGCCTACAATGAGCAGTTCTTC; CDR3 protein: CAISSPGGAYNEQFF
clone size: NA; J gene: TRBJ2-5; D gene: NA; V gene: TRBV28; CDR3 DNA: TGTGCCAGCAACGTGGGGTCAGGGGAGACCCAGTACTTC; CDR3 protein: CASNVGSGETQYF
clone size: NA; J gene: TRBJ2-5; D gene: TRBD2; V gene: TRBV5-1; CDR3 DNA: TGCGCCAGCAGCGCCCCTCGGGGGGTTTGGGAGACCCAGTACTTC; CDR3 protein: CASSAPRGVWETQYF
clone size: NA; J gene: TRBJ2-2; D gene: NA; V gene: TRBV9; CDR3 DNA: TGTGCCAGCAGAGGGGCCACCGGGGAGCTGTTTTTT; CDR3 protein: CASRGATGELFF
clone size: NA; J gene: TRBJ2-5; D gene: NA; V gene: TRBV4-2; CDR3 DNA: TGTGCCAGCAGCCAAGATCGACATTCCCAAGAGACCCAGTACTTC; CDR3 protein: CASSQDRHSQETQYF
clone size: NA; J gene: TRBJ1-2; D gene: NA; V gene: TRBV18; CDR3 DNA: TGTGCCAGCTCACCTCAGGGAAGGGGTGACTATGGCTACACCTTC; CDR3 protein: CASSPQGRGDYGYTF
clone size: NA; J gene: TRBJ1-4; D gene: NA; V gene: TRBV5-6; CDR3 DNA: TGTGCCAGCAGCGCGGGACTCTATACCGGCTGGGCTAATGAAAAACTGTTTTTT; CDR3 protein: CASSAGLYTGWANEKLFF
clone size: NA; J gene: TRBJ2-7; D gene: NA; V gene: TRBV7-9; CDR3 DNA: TGTGCCAGCAGCCCTTCCTACGAGCAGTACTTC; CDR3 protein: CASSPSYEQYF
clone size: once; J gene: TRBJ2-5; D gene: TRBD1; V gene: TRBV5-1; CDR3 DNA: TGCGCCAGCCTTCTACAGGGGGAAGAGACCCAGTACTTC; CDR3 protein: CASLLQGEETQYF
clone size: once; J gene: TRBJ1-2; D gene: TRBD1; V gene: TRBV10-3; CDR3 DNA: TGTGCCATCGCGACAGGGGAAGGTAATGGCTACACCTTC; CDR3 protein: CAIATGEGNGYTF
clone size: once; J gene: TRBJ2-1; D gene: TRBD2; V gene: TRBV30; CDR3 DNA: TGTGCCTGGAGTATAACTGTATTGGCTAGCGGGGCGGTACACAATGAGCAGTTCTTC; CDR3 protein: CAWSITVLASGAVHNEQFF
clone size: few; J gene: TRBJ2-5; D gene: NA; V gene: TRBV29-1; CDR3 DNA: TGCAGCGTTGCAAGGGACATCCAAGAGACCCAGTACTTC; CDR3 protein: CSVARDIQETQYF
clone size: NA; J gene: TRBJ2-1; D gene: TRBD1; V gene: TRBV7-2; CDR3 DNA: TGTACCAGCAGCATATGGACAGGGCCCTACAATGAGCAGTTCTTC; CDR3 protein: CTSSIWTGPYNEQFF
clone size: NA; J gene: TRBJ1-1; D gene: TRBD1; V gene: TRBV19; CDR3 DNA: TGTGCCAGTAGTCCCGGGACAGGGGAGAGAACAACTGAAGCTTTCTTT; CDR3 protein: CASSPGTGERTTEAFF
clone size: NA; J gene: TRBJ2-3; D gene: TRBD2; V gene: TRBV7-2; CDR3 DNA: TGTGCCAGCAGCTTAGTTGGGACTAGCGGGGGGGCTAGCACAGATACGCAGTATTTT; CDR3 protein: CASSLVGTSGGASTDTQYF
clone size: NA; J gene: TRBJ1-2; D gene: NA; V gene: TRBV19; CDR3 DNA: TGTGCCAGTAGTATATCTCAGGGGACTGGCTACACCTTC; CDR3 protein: CASSISQGTGYTF
clone size: NA; J gene: TRBJ2-3; D gene: NA; V gene: TRBV19; CDR3 DNA: TGTGCCAGTAGCCCGGAGCCAGGGCTAGTCACAGATACGCAGTATTTT; CDR3 protein: CASSPEPGLVTDTQYF
clone size: NA; J gene: TRBJ1-1; D gene: NA; V gene: TRBV19; CDR3 DNA: TGTGCCAGTAGCAATAGGCAGGGAACTGAAGCTTTCTTT; CDR3 protein: CASSNRQGTEAFF
clone size: NA; J gene: TRBJ1-6; D gene: NA; V gene: TRBV28; CDR3 DNA: TGTGCCAGCGGGGACGCGGGATCACCCCTCCACTTT; CDR3 protein: CASGDAGSPLHF
clone size: NA; J gene: TRBJ2-7; D gene: NA; V gene: TRBV7-6; CDR3 DNA: TGTGCCAGCAGCTTAAGTACAAACGCCGCCTACGAGCAGTACTTC; CDR3 protein: CASSLSTNAAYEQYF
clone size: NA; J gene: TRBJ2-1; D gene: TRBD2; V gene: TRBV14; CDR3 DNA: TGTGCCAGCAGCCTCCACAAGACTAGCGGGGGTTACAATGAGCAGTTCTTC; CDR3 protein: CASSLHKTSGGYNEQFF
clone size: once; J gene: TRBJ1-5; D gene: NA; V gene: TRBV2; CDR3 DNA: TGTGCCAGCAGTGAAGGGTGGAGACGGGGTAGCAATCAGCCCCAGCATTTT; CDR3 protein: CASSEGWRRGSNQPQHF
clone size: NA; J gene: TRBJ1-1; D gene: NA; V gene: TRBV29-1; CDR3 DNA: TGCAGCGTTGAACTCAGGGGCGCGAACACTGAAGCTTTCTTT; CDR3 protein: CSVELRGANTEAFF
clone size: once; J gene: TRBJ2-3; D gene: TRBD2; V gene: TRBV10-3; CDR3 DNA: TGTGCCGTTAGCGGGGGGGCCGCAGATACGCAGTATTTT; CDR3 protein: CAVSGGAADTQYF
clone size: NA; J gene: TRBJ2-5; D gene: NA; V gene: TRBV27; CDR3 DNA: TGTGCCAGCAGTCCCCTTGGGGGCTCAAAGACCCAGTACTTC; CDR3 protein: CASSPLGGSKTQYF
clone size: NA; J gene: TRBJ1-1; D gene: NA; V gene: TRBV6-5; CDR3 DNA: TGTGCCAGCCGCCTCTTACAGGGGAACACTGAAGCTTTCTTT; CDR3 protein: CASRLLQGNTEAFF
clone size: NA; J gene: TRBJ2-1; D gene: NA; V gene: TRBV4-2; CDR3 DNA: TGTGCCAGCAGCCAAGATTCCACGGGGGTCTACAATGAGCAGTTCTTC; CDR3 protein: CASSQDSTGVYNEQFF
clone size: NA; J gene: TRBJ1-5; D gene: TRBD1; V gene: TRBV27; CDR3 DNA: TGTGCCAGCAGTTTATTCAGGGGGGTTCAGCCCCAGCATTTT; CDR3 protein: CASSLFRGVQPQHF
clone size: NA; J gene: TRBJ2-3; D gene: TRBD1; V gene: TRBV6-1; CDR3 DNA: TGTGCCAGCAGTGAACCCGGACAGGGGGCAGACAAAGATACGCAGTATTTT; CDR3 protein: CASSEPGQGADKDTQYF
clone size: NA; J gene: TRBJ1-5; D gene: TRBD1; V gene: TRBV7-9; CDR3 DNA: TGTGCCAGCAGCATTCAGGGGGATCAGCCCCAGCATTTT; CDR3 protein: CASSIQGDQPQHF
clone size: NA; J gene: TRBJ1-5; D gene: NA; V gene: TRBV7-8; CDR3 DNA: TGTGCCAGCAGCCAGTCCGGGGGGCGGGGGGCGAATCAGCCCCAGCATTTT; CDR3 protein: CASSQSGGRGANQPQHF
clone size: NA; J gene: TRBJ1-6; D gene: TRBD1; V gene: TRBV11-1; CDR3 DNA: TGTGCCAGCAGACTAACAGGGGCCAATAATTCCCCCCTCCACTTT; CDR3 protein: CASRLTGANNSPLHF
clone size: few; J gene: TRBJ2-2; D gene: NA; V gene: TRBV6-1; CDR3 DNA: TGTGCCAGCAGTGACGGGGACACCGGGGAGCTGTTTTTT; CDR3 protein: CASSDGDTGELFF
clone size: NA; J gene: TRBJ1-2; D gene: NA; V gene: TRBV10-3; CDR3 DNA: TGTGCCATCGGCAGGGGTGATGGCTACACCTTC; CDR3 protein: CAIGRGDGYTF
clone size: NA; J gene: TRBJ2-5; D gene: TRBD2; V gene: TRBV5-6; CDR3 DNA: TGTGCCAGCAGACACGACAGTTTGCGGGGGGACCAAGAGACCCAGTACTTC; CDR3 protein: CASRHDSLRGDQETQYF